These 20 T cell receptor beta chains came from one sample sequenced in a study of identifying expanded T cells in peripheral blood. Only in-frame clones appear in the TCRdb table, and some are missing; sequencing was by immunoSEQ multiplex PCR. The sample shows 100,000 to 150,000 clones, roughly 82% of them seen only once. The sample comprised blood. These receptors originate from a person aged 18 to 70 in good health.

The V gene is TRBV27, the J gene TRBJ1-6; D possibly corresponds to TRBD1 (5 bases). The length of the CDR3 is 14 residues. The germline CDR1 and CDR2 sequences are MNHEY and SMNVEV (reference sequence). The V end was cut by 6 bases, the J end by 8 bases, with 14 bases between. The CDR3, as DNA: TGTGCCAGCAGCAGACAGACCGGCGATTCACCCCTCCACTTT. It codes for CASSRQTGDSPLHF.

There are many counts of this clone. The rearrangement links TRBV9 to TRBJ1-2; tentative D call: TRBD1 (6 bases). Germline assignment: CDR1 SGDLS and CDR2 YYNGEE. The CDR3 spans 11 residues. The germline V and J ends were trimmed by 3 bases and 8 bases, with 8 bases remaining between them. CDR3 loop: CASSAGGGYTF. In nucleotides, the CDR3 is TGTGCCAGCAGCGCGGGGGGCGGCTACACCTTC.

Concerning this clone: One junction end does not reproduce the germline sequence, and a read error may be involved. For the CDR3, the DNA is TGTGCCGGTAGTATCCAGGGGATATGGGGCTACACCTTC. This gives the protein CAGSIQGIWGYTF. The chain combines TRBV19 with TRBJ1-2; tentative D call: TRBD1 (6 bases). Germline CDR1 is LNHDA and CDR2 is SQIVND (reference sequence). This CDR3 spans 13 amino acids. The full variable domain, rest sourced from reference TRBV19 and TRBJ1-2, is DGGITQSPKYLFRKEGQNVTLSCEQNLNHDAMYWYRQDPGQGLRLIYYSQIVNDFQKGDIAEGYSVSREKKESFPLTVTSAQKNPTAFYLCAGSIQGIWGYTFGSGTRLTVV.

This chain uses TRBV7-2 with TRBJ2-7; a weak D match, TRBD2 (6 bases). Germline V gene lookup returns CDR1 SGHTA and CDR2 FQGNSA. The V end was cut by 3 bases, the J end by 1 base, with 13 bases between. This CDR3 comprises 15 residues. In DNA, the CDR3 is TGTGCCAGCAGCTTGTCCGGGACTGAGTCCTACGAGCAGTACTTC. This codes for CASSLSGTESYEQYF.

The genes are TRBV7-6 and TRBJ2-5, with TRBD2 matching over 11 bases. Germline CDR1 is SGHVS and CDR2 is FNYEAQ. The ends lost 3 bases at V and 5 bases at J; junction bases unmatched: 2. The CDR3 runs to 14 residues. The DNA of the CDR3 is TGTGCCAGCAGCTTTAGCGGGGGGGCCGAGACCCAGTACTTC. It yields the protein CASSFSGGAETQYF.

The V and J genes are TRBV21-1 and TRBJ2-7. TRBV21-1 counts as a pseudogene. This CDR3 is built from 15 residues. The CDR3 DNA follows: TGTGCCAGCAGCAACCTCGGGGGCAGCTCCCACGAGCAGTACTTC. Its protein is CASSNLGGSSHEQYF.

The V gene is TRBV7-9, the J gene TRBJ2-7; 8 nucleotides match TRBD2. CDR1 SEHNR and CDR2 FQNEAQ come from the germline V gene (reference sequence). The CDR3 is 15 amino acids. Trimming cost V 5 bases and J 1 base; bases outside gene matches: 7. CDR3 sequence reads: CASSHGGGQSYEQYF. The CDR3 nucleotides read TGTGCCAGCAGCCACGGCGGGGGGCAGTCCTACGAGCAGTACTTC.

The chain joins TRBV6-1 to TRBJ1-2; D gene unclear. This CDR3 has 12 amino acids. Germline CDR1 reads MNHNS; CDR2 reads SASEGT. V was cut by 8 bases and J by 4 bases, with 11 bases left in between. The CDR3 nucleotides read TGTGCCAGCCGTTCGGGTCCCTATGGCTACACCTTC. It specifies CASRSGPYGYTF.

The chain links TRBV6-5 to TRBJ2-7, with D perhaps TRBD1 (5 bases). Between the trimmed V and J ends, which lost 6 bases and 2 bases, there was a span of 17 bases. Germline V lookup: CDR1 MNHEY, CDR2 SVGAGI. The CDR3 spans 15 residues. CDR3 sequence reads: CASRASTALTYEQYF. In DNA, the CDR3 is TGTGCCAGCAGGGCGTCGACAGCGTTAACCTACGAGCAGTACTTC.

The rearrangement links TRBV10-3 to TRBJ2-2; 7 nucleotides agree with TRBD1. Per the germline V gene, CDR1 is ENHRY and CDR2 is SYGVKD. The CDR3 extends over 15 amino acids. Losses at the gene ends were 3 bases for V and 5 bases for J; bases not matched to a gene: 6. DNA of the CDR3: TGTGCCATCAGTGAAGTCGAGGGGGCTACCGGGGAGCTGTTTTTT. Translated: CAISEVEGATGELFF.

DNA for the CDR3: TGTGCCAGCAGCTTTAAGCCGGGACAGCCGAACACCGGGGAGCTGTTTTTT. It translates to CASSFKPGQPNTGELFF. The chain is built from TRBV7-2 and TRBJ2-2, with 7 bases lining up with TRBD1. The CDR3 loop spans 17 amino acids. Germline V CDR1 and CDR2: SGHTA, FQGNSA. V lost 3 bases to trimming and J lost 0 bases; unmatched junction nucleotides: 7.

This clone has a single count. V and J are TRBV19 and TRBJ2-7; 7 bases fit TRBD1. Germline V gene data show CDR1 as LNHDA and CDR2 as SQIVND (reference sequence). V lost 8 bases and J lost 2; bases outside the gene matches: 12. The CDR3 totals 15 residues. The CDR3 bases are TGTGCCAGTCAACAGTCCGGGACAGTCCCCTACGAGCAGTACTTC. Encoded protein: CASQQSGTVPYEQYF.

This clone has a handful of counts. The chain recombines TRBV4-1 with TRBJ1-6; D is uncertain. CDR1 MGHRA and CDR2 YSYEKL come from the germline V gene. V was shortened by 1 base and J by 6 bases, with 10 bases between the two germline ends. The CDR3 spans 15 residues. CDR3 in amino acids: CASSQVTVPNSPLHF. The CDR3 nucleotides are TGCGCCAGCAGCCAAGTAACAGTTCCTAATTCACCCCTCCACTTT.

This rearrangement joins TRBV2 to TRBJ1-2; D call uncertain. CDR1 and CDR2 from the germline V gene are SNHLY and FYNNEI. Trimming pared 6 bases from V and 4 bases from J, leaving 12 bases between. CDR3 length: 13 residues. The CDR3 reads CASRVGPGYGYTF. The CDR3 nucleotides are TGTGCCAGCAGGGTTGGACCTGGCTATGGCTACACCTTC.

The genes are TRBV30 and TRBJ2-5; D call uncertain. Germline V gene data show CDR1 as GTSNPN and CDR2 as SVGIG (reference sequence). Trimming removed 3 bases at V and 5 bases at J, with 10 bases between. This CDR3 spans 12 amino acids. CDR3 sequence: CAWSPAMETQYF. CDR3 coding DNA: TGTGCCTGGAGCCCGGCCATGGAGACCCAGTACTTC.

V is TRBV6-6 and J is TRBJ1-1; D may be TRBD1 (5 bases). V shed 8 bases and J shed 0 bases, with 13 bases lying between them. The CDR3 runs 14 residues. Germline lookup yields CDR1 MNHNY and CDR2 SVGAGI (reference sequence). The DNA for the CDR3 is TGTGCCAGCGGACCCAAGGGGATGAACACTGAAGCTTTCTTT. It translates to CASGPKGMNTEAFF.

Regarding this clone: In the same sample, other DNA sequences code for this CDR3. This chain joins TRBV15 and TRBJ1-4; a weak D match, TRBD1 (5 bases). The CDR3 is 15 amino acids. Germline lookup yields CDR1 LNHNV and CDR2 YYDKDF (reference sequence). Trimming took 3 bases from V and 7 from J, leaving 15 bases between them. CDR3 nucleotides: TGTGCCACCAGCAGTGTTTCAGGGAACCCTGAAAAACTGTTTTTT. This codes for CATSSVSGNPEKLFF. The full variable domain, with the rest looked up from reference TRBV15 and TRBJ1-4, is DAMVIQNPRYQVTQFGKPVTLSCSQTLNHNVMYWYQQKSSQAPKLLFHYYDKDFNNEADTPDNFQSRRPNTSFCFLDIRSPGLGDTAMYLCATSSVSGNPEKLFFGSGTQLSVL.

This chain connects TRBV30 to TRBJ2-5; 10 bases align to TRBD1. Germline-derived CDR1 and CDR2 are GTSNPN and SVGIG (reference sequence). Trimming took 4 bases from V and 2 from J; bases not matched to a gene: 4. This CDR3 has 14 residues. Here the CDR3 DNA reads TGTGCCTGGACGGAGGACAGGGGGCAAGAGACCCAGTACTTC. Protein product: CAWTEDRGQETQYF.

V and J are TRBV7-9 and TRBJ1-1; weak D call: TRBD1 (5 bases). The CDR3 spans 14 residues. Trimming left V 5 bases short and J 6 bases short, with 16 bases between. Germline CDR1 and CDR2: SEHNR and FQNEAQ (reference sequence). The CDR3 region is CASSPPGFWSEAFF. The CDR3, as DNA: TGTGCCAGCAGCCCACCAGGGTTTTGGTCTGAAGCTTTCTTT.

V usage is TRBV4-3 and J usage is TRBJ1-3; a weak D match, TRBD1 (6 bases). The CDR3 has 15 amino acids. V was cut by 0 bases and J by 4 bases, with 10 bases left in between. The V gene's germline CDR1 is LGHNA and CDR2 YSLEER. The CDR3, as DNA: TGCGCCAGCAGCCAAGATGGGGGGCCCGGAAACACCATATATTTT. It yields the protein CASSQDGGPGNTIYF.